The 8 T cell receptor beta chains given below trace back to one sample, sequenced in a study of blood T cells in healthy people across ages. Primers used in a second PCR of about 7 to 12 cycles were a sample-barcoded 5' primer and a J-beta primer mix. In TCRdb, the 5' RACE reads were re-called with MiXCR into one record per CDR3 protein. Among 380,000 or so distinct CDR3 sequences listed, about 52% were seen once. The sequencing sample was made of blood. Receptors were obtained from a man in his 60s in good health.

This clonotype was counted only a few times. The chain combines TRBV6-5 with TRBJ2-5; D might be TRBD2 (5 bases). The CDR3 length is 12 residues. The germline V and J ends were trimmed by 4 bases and 3 bases, with 6 bases remaining between them. Germline CDR1 MNHEY, CDR2 SVGAGI. Here the CDR3 reads CASSSAEETQYF. The DNA of the CDR3 is TGTGCCAGCAGTTCAGCGGAAGAGACCCAGTACTTC.

The chain links TRBV5-1 to TRBJ2-3; the match to TRBD1 covers 9 bases. V lost 0 bases to trimming and J lost 1 base; unmatched junction nucleotides: 6. This CDR3 comprises 17 residues. Germline V gives CDR1 SGHRS, CDR2 YFSETQ. CDR3 sequence: CASSLADRGSRTDTQYF. The CDR3 nucleotides are TGCGCCAGCAGCTTGGCCGACAGGGGGTCGCGCACAGATACGCAGTATTTT.

The chain's CDR3 is CASSQDFSTDTQYF. The CDR3 bases are TGTGCCAGCAGCCAAGATTTCTCTACAGATACGCAGTATTTT. The chain joins TRBV4-2 to TRBJ2-3; D gene ambiguous. Trimming stripped 0 bases from V and 3 bases from J, with 7 bases between. This CDR3 region has 14 residues. Germline V CDR1 and CDR2: LGHNA, YNFKEQ.

This clonotype has just a few counts. This chain links TRBV28 with TRBJ2-3; 7 bases match TRBD2. The length of the CDR3 is 16 residues. CDR1 is MDHEN and CDR2 is SYDVKM in the germline V gene. V lost 5 bases to trimming and J lost 5 bases; unmatched junction nucleotides: 13. This CDR3 is CASSRIAGGGGDTQYF. In DNA, the CDR3 is TGTGCCAGCAGTCGCATCGCGGGTGGGGGGGGAGATACGCAGTATTTT.

This chain's CDR3 is CASSPLGMNTEAFF. CDR3 nucleotides: TGTGCCAGTAGTCCTCTGGGGATGAACACTGAAGCTTTCTTT. The rearrangement uses TRBV19 and TRBJ1-1; D call uncertain. V gave up 5 bases and J gave up 0 bases, with 10 bases separating them. The V gene's germline CDR1 is LNHDA and CDR2 SQIVND (reference sequence). This CDR3 region has 14 residues.

The table lists this clonotype with a few counts. The V and J genes are TRBV5-1 and TRBJ1-1; TRBD1 is a possible D gene (5 bases). This CDR3 comprises 13 residues. Trimming removed 3 bases at V and 4 bases at J, with 10 bases between. CDR1 is SGHRS and CDR2 is YFSETQ in the germline V gene. CDR3 in amino acids: CASSSGVSTEAFF. The CDR3 DNA follows: TGCGCCAGCAGCTCGGGGGTTTCCACTGAAGCTTTCTTT.

This clonotype was seen more than once but under ten times. This chain links TRBV7-9 with TRBJ2-5; 11 bases line up with TRBD1. The CDR3 loop spans 16 amino acids. The V segment lost 6 bases and the J segment 4 bases; nucleotides outside the gene matches: 10. Germline lookup yields CDR1 SEHNR and CDR2 FQNEAQ (reference sequence). CDR3 residues: CASRPDRGRRGETQYF. CDR3 in DNA: TGTGCCAGCAGACCGGACAGGGGGCGTCGTGGAGAGACCCAGTACTTC.

In its sample, this clonotype was seen a few times. The chain uses TRBV9 and TRBJ2-1, with TRBD2 matching 9 bases. J was trimmed by 2 bases and V by 3 bases; bases with no gene match: 12. The germline gives CDR1 SGDLS, CDR2 YYNGEE. This CDR3 spans 18 amino acids. As DNA, the CDR3 is TGTGCCAGCAGCGGGAGGAGCGTAGGACTAGCGACCTACAATGAGCAGTTCTTC. As protein: CASSGRSVGLATYNEQFF.